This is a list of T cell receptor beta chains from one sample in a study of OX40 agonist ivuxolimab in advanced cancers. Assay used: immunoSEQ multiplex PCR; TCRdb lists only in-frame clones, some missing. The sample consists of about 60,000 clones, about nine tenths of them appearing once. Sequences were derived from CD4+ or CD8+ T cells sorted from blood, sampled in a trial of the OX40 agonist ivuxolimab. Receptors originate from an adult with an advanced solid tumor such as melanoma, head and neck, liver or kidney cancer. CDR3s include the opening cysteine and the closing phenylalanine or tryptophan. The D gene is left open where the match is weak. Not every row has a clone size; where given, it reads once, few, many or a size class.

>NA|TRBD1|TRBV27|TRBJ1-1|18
TGTGCCAGCAGTTTAGGCCCCCCGGGACAGGGTTGGGGCACTGAAGCTTTCTTT
CASSLGPPGQGWGTEAFF
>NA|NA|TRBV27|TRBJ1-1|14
TGTGCCAGCAGTCCAGGGTCAGGCGTGACTGAAGCTTTCTTT
CASSPGSGVTEAFF
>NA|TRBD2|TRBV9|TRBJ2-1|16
TGTGCCAGCAGCGTAGGAGGCGGGAGCGCCTACAATGAGCAGTTCTTC
CASSVGGGSAYNEQFF
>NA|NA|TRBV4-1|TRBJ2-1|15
TGCGCCAGCAGCCTTGCACGGGACTCCCTAGGTGAGCAGTTCTTC
CASSLARDSLGEQFF
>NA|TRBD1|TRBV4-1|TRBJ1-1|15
TGCGCCAGCAGCCAAGAGACAGGGGTTTACACTGAAGCTTTCTTT
CASSQETGVYTEAFF
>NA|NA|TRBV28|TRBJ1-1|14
TGTGCCAGCAGTCCTGTGACAGAGAACACTGAAGCTTTCTTT
CASSPVTENTEAFF
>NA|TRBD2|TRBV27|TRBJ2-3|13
TGTGCCAGCAGTCCACAGACCGGGACTAGCGCCTATTTT
CASSPQTGTSAYF
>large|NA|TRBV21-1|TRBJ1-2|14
TGTGCCAGCAGCAATACGGGTATCATCGGTGGCTACACCTTC
CASSNTGIIGGYTF
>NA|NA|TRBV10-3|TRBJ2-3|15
TGTGCCATCTCTCTTACCGGGGCTAGGACAGATACGCAGTATTTT
CAISLTGARTDTQYF
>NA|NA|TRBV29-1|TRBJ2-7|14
TGCAGCGTTGATGTCGAAGGGCAAACCTACGAGCAGTACTTC
CSVDVEGQTYEQYF
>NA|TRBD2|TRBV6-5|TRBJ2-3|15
TGTGCCAGCAGCCCGAGCGGGAACCCCACAGATACGCAGTATTTT
CASSPSGNPTDTQYF
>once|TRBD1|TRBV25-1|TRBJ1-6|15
TGTGCCAGCAGTTCAGGGGGCGCGTATAATTCACCCCTCCACTTT
CASSSGGAYNSPLHF